The text below deals with one T cell receptor (beta chain). No antigen is known for it. Genes here carry mouse names. The read ends 1 residue shy of where the CDR3 ends; the end is completed using the germline J gene. This entry is derived from a study of tissue T cells after allogeneic stem cell transplantation. Points from the study as a whole: In patients and mice, blood and spleen missed much of tissue repertoire. Limitations included a small, clinically heterogeneous cohort and limited sampling depth.

The CDR3 length is 15 residues. Germline V gene lookup returns CDR1 LGHDT and CDR2 YNNKQL (reference sequence). Trimming left V 3 bases short and J 2 bases short, with 8 bases between. Here immunoSEQ multiplex PCR was the method, and the copy in TCRdb shows in-frame clones only, minus some. The repertoire consists of approximately 47,000 clones, with 73% occurring once and the leading ten covering about 0.77%. This sequence was found in a pool of C57BL/6 mice in good health. Sequenced material: sorted cells pooled from one or two spleens. The chain combines TRBV4 with TRBJ1-6; D not resolved. TRBJ1-6 is sorted into the ORF group, with uncertain function. The DNA read from the CDR3 is TGTGCCAGCAGCTACGGGAGAACCTATAATTCGCCCCTCTAC. Translation: CASSYGRTYNSPLY. The complete CDR3 protein is CASSYGRTYNSPLYF.